This TCR beta chain was sequenced in a study of OX40 agonist ivuxolimab in advanced cancers. The overall study: Subjects had a mean age of about 65 years, with a range of 23 to 79; around 84% were male.

Study-wide results and limits: CD8+ T cells averaged more expanded clones than CD4+.

V was cut by 5 bases and J by 10 bases, with 15 bases left in between. Germline V gene sequence: CDR1 SEHNR, CDR2 FQNEAQ (reference sequence). The CDR3 length is 13 residues. In regard to this clone: Antigen specificity is unknown.

Method: immunoSEQ multiplex PCR; TCRdb's copy keeps in-frame clones and lacks some. The sample holds tens of thousands of clones, about 89% seen once. The rearrangement joins TRBV7-9 to TRBJ2-1; TRBD1 might be the D (6 bases). Here the sequenced sample was CD4+ or CD8+ T cells sorted from blood, taken in a trial of the OX40 agonist ivuxolimab. The TCR was taken from an adult with an advanced solid tumor such as melanoma, head and neck, liver or kidney cancer. The CDR3 nucleotides are TGTGCCAGCAGCACCAGGGGACCGGACGAGCAGTTCTTC. It encodes CASSTRGPDEQFF.